This T cell receptor beta chain was sequenced in a study of blood T cell repertoires in COVID-19. As for the study in general: Both acute and convalescent COVID-19 samples were obtained from the United States, Italy and Spain.

Methods used by the authors: The assay estimated nucleated cells by amplifying reference gene primers. Assay: immunoSEQ multiplex PCR; the TCRdb copy retains only in-frame clones and omits some. D and trimming come from the DNA, and the V and J calls and clone size come from that table. The table shows about 180,000 clones, with about 83% occurring only once. Enrolled through a virtual design, the participants were between roughly 18 and 90 years of age and came from under 30 US areas. Self-reported history from a screening survey and questionnaire set each donor's cohort. This receptor was obtained from a woman younger than 45 who had recovered from COVID-19. The sequenced sample consisted of PBMCs or T cells enriched from blood (not recorded which).

The CDR3 sequence is CASSLRTGAASGNTIYF. Here the CDR3 DNA reads TGCGCCAGCAGCCTACGGACAGGGGCCGCCTCTGGAAACACCATATATTTT. The V call is TRBV4-1, the J call TRBJ1-3, with TRBD1 matching over 9 bases. V gave up 4 bases and J gave up 0 bases; unmatched junction bases: 7. The CDR3 covers 17 residues. In germline, CDR1 is MGHRA, CDR2 YSYEKL.